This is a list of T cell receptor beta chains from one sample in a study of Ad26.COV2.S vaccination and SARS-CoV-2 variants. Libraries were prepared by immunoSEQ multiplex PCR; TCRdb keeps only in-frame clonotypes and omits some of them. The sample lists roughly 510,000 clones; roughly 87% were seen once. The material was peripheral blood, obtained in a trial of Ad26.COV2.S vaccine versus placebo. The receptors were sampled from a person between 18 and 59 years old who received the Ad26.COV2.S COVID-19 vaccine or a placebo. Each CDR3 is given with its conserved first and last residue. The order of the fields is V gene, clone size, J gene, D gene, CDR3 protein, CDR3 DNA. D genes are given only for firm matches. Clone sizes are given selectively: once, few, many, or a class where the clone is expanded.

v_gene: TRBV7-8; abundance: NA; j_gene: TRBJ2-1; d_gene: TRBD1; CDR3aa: CASSRDRNNEQFF; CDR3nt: TGTGCCAGCAGCCGGGACAGAAACAATGAGCAGTTCTTC
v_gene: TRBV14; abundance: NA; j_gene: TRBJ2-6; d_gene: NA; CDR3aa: CASSREGISGANVLTF; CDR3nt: TGTGCCAGCAGCCGAGAAGGGATCTCTGGGGCCAACGTCCTGACTTTC
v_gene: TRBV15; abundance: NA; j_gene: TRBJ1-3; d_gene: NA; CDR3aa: CATSRPSGVVGNTIYF; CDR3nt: TGTGCCACCAGCAGACCTTCCGGGGTTGTGGGAAACACCATATATTTT
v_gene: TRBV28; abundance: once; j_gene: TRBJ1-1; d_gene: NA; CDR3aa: CASSYPVMGRTEAFF; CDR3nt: TGTGCCAGCAGTTACCCCGTTATGGGGCGCACTGAAGCTTTCTTT
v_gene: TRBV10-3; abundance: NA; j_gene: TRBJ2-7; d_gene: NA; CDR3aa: CAISDFGGEQYF; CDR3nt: TGTGCCATCAGTGACTTCGGAGGCGAGCAGTACTTC
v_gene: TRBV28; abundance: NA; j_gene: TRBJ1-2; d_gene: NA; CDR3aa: CASRPSGGLVYGYTF; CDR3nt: TGTGCCAGCAGACCCTCCGGGGGCTTGGTCTATGGCTACACCTTC
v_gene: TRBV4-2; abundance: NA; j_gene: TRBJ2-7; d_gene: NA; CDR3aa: CASSQGQSRYEQYF; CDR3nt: TGTGCCAGCAGCCAAGGACAGTCACGGTACGAGCAGTACTTC
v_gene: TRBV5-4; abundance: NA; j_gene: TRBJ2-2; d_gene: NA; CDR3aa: CASSIYRVETGELFF; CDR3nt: TGTGCCAGCAGCATTTACAGGGTGGAAACCGGGGAGCTGTTTTTT
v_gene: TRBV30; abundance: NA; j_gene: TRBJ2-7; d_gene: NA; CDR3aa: CAWSVTNYEQYF; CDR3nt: TGTGCCTGGAGTGTAACTAACTACGAGCAGTACTTC
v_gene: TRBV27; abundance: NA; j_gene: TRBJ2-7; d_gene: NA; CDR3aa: CASRNLAEGLDEQYF; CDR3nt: TGTGCCAGCAGAAATCTCGCGGAGGGCCTGGACGAGCAGTACTTC
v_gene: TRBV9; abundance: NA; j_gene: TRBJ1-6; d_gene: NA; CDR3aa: CASSVVLSQDNSPLHF; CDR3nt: TGTGCCAGCAGCGTAGTCTTGAGTCAGGACAACTCACCCCTCCACTTT
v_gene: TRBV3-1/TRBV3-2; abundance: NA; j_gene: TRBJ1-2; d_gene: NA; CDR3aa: CASSQVPGAYGYTF; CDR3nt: TGTGCCAGCAGCCAAGTCCCGGGGGCATATGGCTACACCTTC
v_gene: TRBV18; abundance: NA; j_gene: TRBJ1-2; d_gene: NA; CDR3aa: CASSPNDRTNYGYTF; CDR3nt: TGTGCCAGCTCACCTAACGACAGGACTAACTATGGCTACACCTTC
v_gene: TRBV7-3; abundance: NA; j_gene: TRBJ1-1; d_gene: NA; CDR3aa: CASSSNRDTEAFF; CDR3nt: TGTGCCAGCAGCTCGAACAGGGACACTGAAGCTTTCTTT
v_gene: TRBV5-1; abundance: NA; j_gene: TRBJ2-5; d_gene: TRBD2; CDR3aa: CASSLWTSGSPLKETQYF; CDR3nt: TGCGCCAGCAGCTTGTGGACTAGCGGGAGTCCCTTAAAAGAGACCCAGTACTTC